The present T cell receptor beta chain was sequenced within a study of blood T cell repertoires in COVID-19. Germline V gives CDR1 SGDLS, CDR2 YYNGEE. Trimming pared 0 bases from V and 0 bases from J, leaving 13 bases between. The CDR3 covers 16 residues. Data came from immunoSEQ multiplex PCR; TCRdb stores just in-frame clones and leaves some out. Among around 230,000 clones listed, around 80% were seen once. Participants were aged roughly 18 to 89 years from 24 US areas. Researchers sorted participants into cohorts using their self-reported clinical history. Recovered Cohort 3 donors showed two negative PCRs, clearance, or symptom resolution.

The sample taken for sequencing was PBMCs or T cells enriched from blood (not recorded which). This chain joins TRBV9 and TRBJ2-7; D unresolved. The TCR comes from a man in his forties who had recovered from COVID-19. The CDR3 coding sequence is TGTGCCAGCAGCGTAGGATCCAGCCGGAGCTCCTACGAGCAGTACTTC. Translated, it gives CASSVGSSRSSYEQYF.